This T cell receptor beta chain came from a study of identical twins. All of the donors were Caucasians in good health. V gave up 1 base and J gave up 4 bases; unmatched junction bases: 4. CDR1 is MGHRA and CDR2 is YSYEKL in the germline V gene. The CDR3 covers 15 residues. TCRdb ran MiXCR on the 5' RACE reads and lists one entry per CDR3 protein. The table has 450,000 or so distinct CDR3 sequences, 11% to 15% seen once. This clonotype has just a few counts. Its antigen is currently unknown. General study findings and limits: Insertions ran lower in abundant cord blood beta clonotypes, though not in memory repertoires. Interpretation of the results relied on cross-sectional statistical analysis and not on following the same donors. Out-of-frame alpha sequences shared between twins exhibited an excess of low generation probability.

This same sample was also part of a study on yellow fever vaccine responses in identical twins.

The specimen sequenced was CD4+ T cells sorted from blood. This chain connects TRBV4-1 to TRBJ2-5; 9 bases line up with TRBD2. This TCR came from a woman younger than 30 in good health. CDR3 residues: CASSQGTSVVETQYF. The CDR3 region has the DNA TGCGCCAGCAGCCAAGGGACTAGCGTGGTAGAGACCCAGTACTTC.